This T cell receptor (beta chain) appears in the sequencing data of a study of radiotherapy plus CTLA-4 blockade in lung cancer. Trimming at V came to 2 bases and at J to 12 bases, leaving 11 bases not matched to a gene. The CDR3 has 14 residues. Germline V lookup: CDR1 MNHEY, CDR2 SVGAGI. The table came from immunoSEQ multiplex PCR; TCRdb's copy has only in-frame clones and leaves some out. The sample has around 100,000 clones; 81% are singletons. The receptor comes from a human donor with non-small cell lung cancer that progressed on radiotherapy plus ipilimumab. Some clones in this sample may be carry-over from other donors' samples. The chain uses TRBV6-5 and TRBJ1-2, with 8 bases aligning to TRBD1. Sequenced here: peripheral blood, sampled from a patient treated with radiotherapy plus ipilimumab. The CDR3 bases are TGTGCCAGCAGTTACGTATCCCAGACAGGGGATGACACCTTC. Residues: CASSYVSQTGDDTF.